This entry describes one TCR beta chain. Its antigen is currently unknown. With a J-beta primer mix and a sample-barcoded 5' primer, a second PCR ran 7 to 11 cycles. Through a template-switch adaptor with 12 random nucleotides, each cDNA molecule received a tag. No fewer than 2.5 million CDR3-containing paired-end reads came from each sample. TCRdb fed the 5' RACE reads into MiXCR, producing one record per CDR3 protein. This table holds approximately 800,000 distinct CDR3 sequences, 58% found once. This record belongs to a study of blood T cells in healthy people across ages. Study outcomes and limitations: It was the long-lived donors that had more naive CD4+ cells and higher diversity than aged donors. In older individuals, TCR beta diversity per million T cells was lower, falling roughly linearly with age.

The CDR3 has 15 residues. Trimming removed 9 bases at V and 0 bases at J, with 14 bases between. The germline gives CDR1 KGHDR, CDR2 SFDVKD. This sequence joins TRBV24-1 and TRBJ1-3; maybe TRBD1 (6 bases). Sequencing used blood. The sequence came from a man between 25 and 39 years old in good health. In DNA form, the CDR3 reads TGTGCCACCCAAGCAGGGGAAGACTCTGGAAACACCATATATTTT. This encodes CATQAGEDSGNTIYF.